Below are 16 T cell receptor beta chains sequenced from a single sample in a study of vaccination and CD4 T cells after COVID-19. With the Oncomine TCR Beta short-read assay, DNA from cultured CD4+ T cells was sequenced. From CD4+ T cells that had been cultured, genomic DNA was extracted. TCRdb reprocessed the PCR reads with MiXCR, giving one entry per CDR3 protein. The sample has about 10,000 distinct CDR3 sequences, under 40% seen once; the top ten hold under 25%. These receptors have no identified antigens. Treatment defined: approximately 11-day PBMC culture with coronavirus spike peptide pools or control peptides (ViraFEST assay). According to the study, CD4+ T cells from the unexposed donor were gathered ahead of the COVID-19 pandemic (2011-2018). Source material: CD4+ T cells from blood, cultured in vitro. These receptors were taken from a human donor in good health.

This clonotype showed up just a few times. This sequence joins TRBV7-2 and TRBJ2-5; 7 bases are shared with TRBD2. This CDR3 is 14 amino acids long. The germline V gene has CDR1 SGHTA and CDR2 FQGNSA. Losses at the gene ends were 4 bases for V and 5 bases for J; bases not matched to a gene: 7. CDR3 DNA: TGTGCCAGCAGCTACCAGCGGGGAGGGGAGACCCAGTACTTC. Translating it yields CASSYQRGGETQYF. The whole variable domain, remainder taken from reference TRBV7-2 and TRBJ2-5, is GAGVSQSPSNKVTEKGKDVELRCDPISGHTALYWYRQSLGQGLEFLIYFQGNSAPDKSGLPSDRFSAERTGGSVSTLTIQRTQQEDSAVYLCASSYQRGGETQYFGPGTRLLVL.

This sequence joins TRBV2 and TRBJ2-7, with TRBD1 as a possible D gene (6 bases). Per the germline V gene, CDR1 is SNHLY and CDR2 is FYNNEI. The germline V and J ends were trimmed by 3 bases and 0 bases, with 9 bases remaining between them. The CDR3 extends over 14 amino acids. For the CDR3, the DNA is TGTGCCAGCAGTGACAACAGGGACTCCTACGAGCAGTACTTC. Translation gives CASSDNRDSYEQYF. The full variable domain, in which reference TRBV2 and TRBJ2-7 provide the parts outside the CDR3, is EPEVTQTPSHQVTQMGQEVILRCVPISNHLYFYWYRQILGQKVEFLVSFYNNEISEKSEIFDDQFSVERPDGSNFTLKIRSTKLEDSAMYFCASSDNRDSYEQYFGPGTRLTVT.

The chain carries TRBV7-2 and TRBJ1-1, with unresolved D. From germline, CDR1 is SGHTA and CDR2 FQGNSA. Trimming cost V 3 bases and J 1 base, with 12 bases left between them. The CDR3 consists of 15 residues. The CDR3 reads CASSFLGSSNTEAFF. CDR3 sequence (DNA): TGTGCCAGCAGCTTCTTGGGCAGTTCGAACACTGAAGCTTTCTTT.

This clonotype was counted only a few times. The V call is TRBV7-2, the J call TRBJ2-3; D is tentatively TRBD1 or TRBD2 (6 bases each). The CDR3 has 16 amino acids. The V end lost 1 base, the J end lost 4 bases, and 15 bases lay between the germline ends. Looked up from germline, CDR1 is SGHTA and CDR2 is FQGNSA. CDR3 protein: CASSLGGVGGPDTQYF. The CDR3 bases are TGTGCCAGCAGCTTAGGGGGAGTGGGGGGCCCAGATACGCAGTATTTT.

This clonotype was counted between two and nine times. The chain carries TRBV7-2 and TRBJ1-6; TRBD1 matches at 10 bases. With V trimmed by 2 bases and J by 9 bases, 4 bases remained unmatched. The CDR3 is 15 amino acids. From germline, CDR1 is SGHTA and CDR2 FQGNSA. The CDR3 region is CASSLPDRGTSPLHF. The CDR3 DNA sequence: TGTGCCAGCAGCTTACCGGACAGGGGGACTTCACCCCTCCACTTT.

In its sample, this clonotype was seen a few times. DNA for the CDR3: TGTGCCAGCAGTGAGACCGGGACACTATATAATTCACCCCTCCACTTT. It encodes CASSETGTLYNSPLHF. The chain is built from TRBV6-1 and TRBJ1-6; tentative D call: TRBD1 (6 bases). Germline-derived CDR1 and CDR2 are MNHNS and SASEGT. V gave up 3 bases and J gave up 4 bases, with 13 bases separating them. CDR3 length equals 16 residues.

The CDR3 loop reads CASRRSGQGGSGELFF. The CDR3 DNA reads TGTGCCAGCAGGAGATCGGGACAGGGTGGTTCCGGGGAGCTGTTTTTT. The chain recombines TRBV6-2 or TRBV6-3 with TRBJ2-2; 9 positions match TRBD1. Trimming at V came to 6 bases and at J to 6 bases, leaving 11 bases not matched to a gene. The germline CDR1 and CDR2 sequences are MNHEY and SVGEGT. This CDR3 is built from 16 residues.

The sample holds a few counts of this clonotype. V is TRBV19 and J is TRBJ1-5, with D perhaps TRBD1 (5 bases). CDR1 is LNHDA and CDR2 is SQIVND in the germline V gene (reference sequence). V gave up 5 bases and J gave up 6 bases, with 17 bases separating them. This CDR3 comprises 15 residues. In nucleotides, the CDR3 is TGTGCCAGTAGTCCCGGTACTGGCAGGGTTCAGCCCCAGCATTTT. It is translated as CASSPGTGRVQPQHF. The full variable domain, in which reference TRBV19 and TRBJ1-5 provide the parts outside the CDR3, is DGGITQSPKYLFRKEGQNVTLSCEQNLNHDAMYWYRQDPGQGLRLIYYSQIVNDFQKGDIAEGYSVSREKKESFPLTVTSAQKNPTAFYLCASSPGTGRVQPQHFGDGTRLSIL.

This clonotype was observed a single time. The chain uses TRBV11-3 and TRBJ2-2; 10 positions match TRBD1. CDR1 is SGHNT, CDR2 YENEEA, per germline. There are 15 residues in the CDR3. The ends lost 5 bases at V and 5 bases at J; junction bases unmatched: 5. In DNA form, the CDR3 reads TGTGCCAGCAGCCCCGGACAGGGGGATACCGGGGAGCTGTTTTTT. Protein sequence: CASSPGQGDTGELFF.

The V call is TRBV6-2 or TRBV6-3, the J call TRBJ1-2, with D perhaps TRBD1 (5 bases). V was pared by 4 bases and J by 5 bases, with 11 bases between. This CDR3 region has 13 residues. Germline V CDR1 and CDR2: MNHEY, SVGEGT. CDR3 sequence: CASSSGTNYGYTF. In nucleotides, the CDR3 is TGTGCCAGCAGTTCGGGGACGAATTATGGCTACACCTTC.

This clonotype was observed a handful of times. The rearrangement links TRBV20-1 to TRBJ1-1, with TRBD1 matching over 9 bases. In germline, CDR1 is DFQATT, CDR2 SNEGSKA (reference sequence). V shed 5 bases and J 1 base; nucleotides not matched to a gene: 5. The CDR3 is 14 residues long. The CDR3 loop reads CSASGQGGNTEAFF. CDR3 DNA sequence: TGCAGTGCTTCGGGACAGGGAGGGAACACTGAAGCTTTCTTT.

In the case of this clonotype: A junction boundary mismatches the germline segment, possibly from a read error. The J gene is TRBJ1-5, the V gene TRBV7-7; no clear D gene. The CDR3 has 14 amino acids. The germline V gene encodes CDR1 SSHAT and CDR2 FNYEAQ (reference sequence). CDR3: CASSSNRANQPQHF. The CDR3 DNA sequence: TGTGCTAGCAGCTCCAACAGAGCCAATCAGCCCCAGCATTTT.

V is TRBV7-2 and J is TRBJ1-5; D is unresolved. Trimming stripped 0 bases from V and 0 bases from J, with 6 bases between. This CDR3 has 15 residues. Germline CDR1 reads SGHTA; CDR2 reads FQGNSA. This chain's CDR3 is CASSLAMDSNQPQHF. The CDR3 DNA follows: TGTGCCAGCAGCTTAGCTATGGATAGCAATCAGCCCCAGCATTTT.

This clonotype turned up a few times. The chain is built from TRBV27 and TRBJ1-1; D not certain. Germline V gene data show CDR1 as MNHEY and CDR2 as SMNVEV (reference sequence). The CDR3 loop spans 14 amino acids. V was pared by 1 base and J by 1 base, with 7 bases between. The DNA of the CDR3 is TGTGCCAGCAGTTTATTCCGGGGGAACACTGAAGCTTTCTTT. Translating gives CASSLFRGNTEAFF.

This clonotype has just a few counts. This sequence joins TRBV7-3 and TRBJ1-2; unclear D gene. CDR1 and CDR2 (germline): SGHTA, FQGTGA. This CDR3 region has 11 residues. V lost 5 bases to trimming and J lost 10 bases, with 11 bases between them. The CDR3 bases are TGTGCCAGCAGCCCCCGTGGGCCCTACACCTTC. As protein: CASSPRGPYTF.

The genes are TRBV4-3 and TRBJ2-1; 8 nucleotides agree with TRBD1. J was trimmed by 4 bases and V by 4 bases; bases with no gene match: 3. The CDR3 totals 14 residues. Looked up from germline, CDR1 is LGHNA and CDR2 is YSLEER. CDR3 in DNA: TGCGCCAGCAGCCGGGGACAGGCATACAATGAGCAGTTCTTC. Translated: CASSRGQAYNEQFF.